Listed here are 27 T cell receptor beta chains from one sample, sequenced in a study of T cell repertoires and HLA-DP antigens. Sequencing used immunoSEQ multiplex PCR; TCRdb keeps in-frame clones, though not all of them. The sample includes around 100,000 clones, almost 95% of them seen just once. Their antigens remain unidentified. Sequencing used CD4+ T cells from PBMCs. The receptors were sampled from a woman aged 18 to 35 in good health and CMV-seronegative.

The chain recombines TRBV5-4 with TRBJ2-3; TRBD1 might be the D (6 bases). The CDR3 totals 15 residues. V lost 4 bases, J lost 6 bases, and 18 bases lay in between. Germline V gives CDR1 SGHNT, CDR2 YYREEE (reference sequence). DNA for the CDR3: TGTGCCAGCAGCGTGGACAGCTTTTCAGGGGATACGCAGTATTTT. This gives the protein CASSVDSFSGDTQYF.

This chain connects TRBV2 to TRBJ2-7; 8 bases align to TRBD1. This CDR3 is built from 13 residues. Germline CDR1 is SNHLY and CDR2 is FYNNEI. The CDR3 loop is CASQQDRVFEQYV. The CDR3 DNA reads TGTGCAAGCCAGCAGGACAGGGTGTTCGAGCAGTACGTC.

V usage is TRBV18 and J usage is TRBJ2-7; 8 bases align to TRBD1. The V gene end was trimmed by 6 bases and the J gene end by 0 bases; junction bases not matched to a gene: 10. The CDR3 contains 16 residues. The germline V gene has CDR1 KGHSH and CDR2 LQKENI. Written as DNA, the CDR3 is TGTGCCAGCTCCCGTGGACAGGGAAGCTCCTCCTACGAGCAGTACGTC. Translating gives CASSRGQGSSSYEQYV.

The rearrangement links TRBV5-6 to TRBJ2-5, with 12 bases that match TRBD1. V lost 5 bases to trimming and J lost 3 bases; unmatched junction nucleotides: 5. Germline V gives CDR1 SGHDT, CDR2 YYEEEE. There are 15 residues in the CDR3. The CDR3 region is CASSRDRGREETQYF. In DNA form, the CDR3 reads TGTGCCAGCAGTAGGGACAGGGGGCGCGAAGAGACCCAGTACTTC.

This chain uses TRBV27 with TRBJ1-5; unclear D gene. Germline values: CDR1 MNHEY, CDR2 SMNVEV (reference sequence). The CDR3 has 14 residues. Trimming took 6 bases from V and 1 from J, leaving 10 bases between them. This CDR3 is CASSPQRSNQPQHF. The CDR3 DNA sequence: TGTGCCAGCAGCCCTCAGAGAAGCAATCAGCCCCAGCATTTT.

This chain joins TRBV4-2 and TRBJ2-7, with D possibly TRBD1 on 5 matching bases. V lost 1 base and J 5 bases, leaving 15 bases between the germline ends. Germline V CDR1 and CDR2: LGHNA, YNFKEQ. This CDR3 is 15 amino acids long. DNA of the CDR3: TGTGCCAGCAGCCAAGGGTATGGGGCATGGGACGAGCAGTACGTC. The encoded protein is CASSQGYGAWDEQYV.

The chain couples TRBV5-5 to TRBJ2-2, with a tentative D call TRBD1 (6 bases). Germline CDR1 and CDR2: SGHKS and YYEKEE (reference sequence). V lost 4 bases and J lost 0, with 10 bases in between. The CDR3 is 15 amino acids. In DNA, the CDR3 is TGTGCCAGCAGCCTGGACAGACCGAACACCGGGGAGCTGTTTTTT. This gives the protein CASSLDRPNTGELFF.

In regard to this clone: The junction departs from germline at one end; a sequencing error may be responsible. V gene TRBV28 combines with J gene TRBJ2-2, with D maybe TRBD1 (5 bases). Germline V gives CDR1 MDHEN, CDR2 SYDVKM. The CDR3 runs to 16 residues. CDR3 coding DNA: TGTGCCAGCAGCTTATTGCGACAGAGGACCACCGGGGAGCTGTTTTTT. This gives the protein CASSLLRQRTTGELFF.

The chain links TRBV5-1 to TRBJ1-5; 9 bases fit TRBD1. Germline lookup yields CDR1 SGHRS and CDR2 YFSETQ. The CDR3 sequence is 14 residues long. The ends lost 5 bases at V and 6 bases at J; junction bases unmatched: 6. The CDR3 DNA is TGCGCCAGCAGTGAGGACAGGGGAAGTCAGCCCCAGCATTTT. Encoded protein: CASSEDRGSQPQHF. Variable domain in full (rest from reference TRBV5-1 and TRBJ1-5): KAGVTQTPRYLIKTRGQQVTLSCSPISGHRSVSWYQQTPGQGLQFLFEYFSETQRNKGNFPGRFSGRQFSNSRSEMNVSTLELGDSALYLCASSEDRGSQPQHFGDGTRLSIL.

V gene TRBV4-2 combines with J gene TRBJ2-1; the D is unclear. V was cut by 4 bases and J by 8 bases, with 24 bases left in between. The CDR3 sequence is 17 residues long. Germline V gene sequence: CDR1 LGHNA, CDR2 YNFKEQ. The CDR3 DNA sequence: TGTGCCAGCAGCCTTATCCTTAGAGGACCGCGAGGCGATGAGCAGTTCTTC. It yields the protein CASSLILRGPRGDEQFF.

V gene TRBV5-1 combines with J gene TRBJ2-3; 9 bases line up with TRBD1. V dropped 5 bases and J dropped 5; count of bases not matched to a gene: 9. The CDR3 loop spans 15 amino acids. Germline V lookup: CDR1 SGHRS, CDR2 YFSETQ. CDR3 sequence reads: CASRTGTGKVDTQYF. The CDR3 nucleotides read TGCGCCAGCAGAACCGGGACAGGGAAGGTAGATACGCAGTATTTT.

The rearrangement uses TRBV7-9 and TRBJ2-2; D possibly corresponds to TRBD1 (6 bases). This CDR3 has 15 residues. The V gene lost 0 bases and the J gene lost 5 bases, with 10 bases spanning the gap. Germline V gene data show CDR1 as SEHNR and CDR2 as FQNEAQ (reference sequence). The CDR3 here is CASSLAGRGTGELFF. CDR3 DNA sequence: TGTGCCAGCAGCTTAGCGGGAAGGGGGACCGGGGAGCTGTTTTTT. The variable domain in full, completed from reference TRBV7-9 and TRBJ2-2, reads DTGVSQNPRHKITKRGQNVTFRCDPISEHNRLYWYRQTLGQGPEFLTYFQNEAQLEKSRLLSDRFSAERPKGSFSTLEIQRTEQGDSAMYLCASSLAGRGTGELFFGEGSRLTVL.

The genes are TRBV19 and TRBJ1-5; 7 bases map to TRBD1. Trimming took 7 bases from V and 3 from J; bases not matched to a gene: 6. Germline assignment: CDR1 LNHDA and CDR2 SQIVND (reference sequence). The CDR3 totals 14 residues. CDR3 nucleotides: TGTGCCAGTAAAGAGGGGGCGTACAATCAGCCCCAGCATTTT. It specifies CASKEGAYNQPQHF.

The V call is TRBV7-2, the J call TRBJ2-7; 11 bases fit TRBD2. From germline, CDR1 is SGHTA and CDR2 FQGNSA. This CDR3 is 15 amino acids long. With V trimmed by 1 base and J by 6 bases, 5 bases remained unmatched. As DNA, the CDR3 is TGTGCCAGCAGCTTAGATCTAGCGGGAGGCGGCGAGCAGTACTTC. The encoded protein is CASSLDLAGGGEQYF.

This rearrangement joins TRBV5-1 to TRBJ2-1; no reliable D call. CDR1 is SGHRS and CDR2 is YFSETQ in the germline V gene. CDR3 length: 14 amino acids. V lost 0 bases and J 12 bases, leaving 16 bases between the germline ends. CDR3 amino acids: CASSLDFSPGGQFF. CDR3 nucleotides: TGCGCCAGCAGCTTGGACTTTTCCCCCGGCGGGCAGTTCTTC.

This sequence joins TRBV7-9 and TRBJ2-7, with unresolved D. V was pared by 4 bases and J by 2 bases, with 12 bases between. Germline V gene data show CDR1 as SEHNR and CDR2 as FQNEAQ (reference sequence). The CDR3 totals 14 residues. CDR3 DNA sequence: TGTGCCAGCAGCTCTGATCTGTGGCCCTACGAGCAGTACGTC. Protein product: CASSSDLWPYEQYV.

The chain couples TRBV7-2 to TRBJ1-4; no clear D gene. Germline V CDR1 and CDR2: SGHTA, FQGNSA. Trimming took 5 bases from V and 8 from J, leaving 12 bases between them. The CDR3 covers 13 residues. CDR3 protein: CASSPQRMEKLFF. DNA of the CDR3: TGTGCCAGCAGCCCCCAAAGAATGGAAAAACTGTTTTTT.

The rearrangement links TRBV5-6 to TRBJ1-2, with unresolved D. This CDR3 is 16 amino acids long. From germline, CDR1 is SGHDT and CDR2 YYEEEE. Trimming pared 3 bases from V and 6 bases from J, leaving 21 bases between. The CDR3 DNA is TGTGCCAGCAGCTCCGGGCCCGCGCGGCCCTTCGATGGCTACACCTTC. Translated, it gives CASSSGPARPFDGYTF.

This chain connects TRBV7-3 to TRBJ2-5; 7 positions match TRBD2. This CDR3 contains 15 residues. V shed 5 bases and J 5 bases; nucleotides not matched to a gene: 11. Per germline, CDR1 SGHTA and CDR2 FQGTGA. In nucleotides, the CDR3 is TGTGCCAGCAGCCCCACACAGAGCGGGGTCGAGACCCAGTACTTC. Residues: CASSPTQSGVETQYF.

The CDR3 bases are TGCGCCAGCAGCCCATCGATAGCGGGGGTAATGGATGAGCAGTTCTTC. Protein: CASSPSIAGVMDEQFF. This rearrangement joins TRBV4-1 to TRBJ2-1; TRBD2 agrees at 9 bases. This CDR3 region has 16 residues. The junction had 12 bases not matched to a gene; V was cut back by 4 bases and J by 8 bases. Germline V CDR1 and CDR2: MGHRA, YSYEKL.

J is TRBJ1-5 and V is TRBV6-5, with no clear D. The V gene's germline CDR1 is MNHEY and CDR2 SVGAGI. V lost 5 bases to trimming and J lost 2 bases, with 10 bases between them. The CDR3 runs 14 residues. This CDR3 is CASSLGRGNQPQHF. The CDR3 DNA reads TGTGCCAGCAGTCTCGGACGGGGCAATCAGCCCCAGCATTTT.

V is TRBV5-4 and J is TRBJ1-1; 7 nucleotides agree with TRBD1. Germline V gene sequence: CDR1 SGHNT, CDR2 YYREEE (reference sequence). V lost 0 bases to trimming and J lost 4 bases; unmatched junction nucleotides: 3. This CDR3 comprises 14 residues. The CDR3 DNA follows: TGTGCCAGCAGCTTGGATAGGGGGCTCACTGAAGCTTTCTTT. Protein: CASSLDRGLTEAFF.

The rearrangement joins TRBV6-5 to TRBJ2-3, with 8 bases fitting TRBD2. V lost 4 bases to trimming and J lost 3 bases; unmatched junction nucleotides: 6. The CDR3 spans 15 residues. Germline CDR1 MNHEY, CDR2 SVGAGI. The CDR3 region is CASSSPGGATDTQYF. In nucleotides, the CDR3 is TGTGCCAGCAGTTCCCCCGGGGGGGCGACAGATACGCAGTATTTT.

The V and J genes are TRBV4-2 and TRBJ2-7; 12 nucleotides align to TRBD2. CDR1 and CDR2 (germline): LGHNA, YNFKEQ. The CDR3 has 16 residues. Trimming cost V 4 bases and J 4 bases; bases outside gene matches: 8. DNA for the CDR3: TGTGCCAGCAGCCCCGAGACTAGCGGGAGAGGATACGAGCAGTACTTC. It codes for CASSPETSGRGYEQYF.

This clone was found once. The chain recombines TRBV18 with TRBJ1-3; a weak D match, TRBD1 (6 bases). V dropped 1 base and J dropped 0 bases, with 19 bases sitting between them. Germline assignment: CDR1 KGHSH and CDR2 LQKENI. The CDR3 has 19 residues. CDR3 amino acids: CASSPLPGGATSSGNTIYF. Written as DNA, the CDR3 is TGTGCCAGCTCACCACTCCCCGGGGGCGCTACGAGCTCTGGAAACACCATATATTTT. The whole variable domain, filled in from reference TRBV18 and TRBJ1-3, reads NAGVMQNPRHLVRRRGQEARLRCSPMKGHSHVYWYRQLPEEGLKFMVYLQKENIIDESGMPKERFSAEFPKEGPSILRIQQVVRGDSAAYFCASSPLPGGATSSGNTIYFGEGSWLTVV.

The rearrangement joins TRBV13 to TRBJ1-2; 10 positions agree with TRBD1. Germline trimming cut 7 bases from V and 8 bases from J; bases unmatched to any gene: 16. The germline V gene has CDR1 PRHDT and CDR2 FYEKMQ (reference sequence). The CDR3 is made up of 16 amino acids. The CDR3 reads CASTPTPRQGAGGYTF. The CDR3 nucleotides are TGTGCCAGCACCCCCACTCCAAGACAGGGGGCGGGAGGCTACACCTTC.

The rearrangement links TRBV15 to TRBJ2-5; D is undetermined. In germline, CDR1 is LNHNV, CDR2 YYDKDF (reference sequence). This CDR3 comprises 15 residues. V was cut by 0 bases and J by 5 bases, with 13 bases left in between. The CDR3 DNA follows: TGTGCCACCAGCAGAGATATGGTAACAGCGGAGACCCAGTACTTC. Translated: CATSRDMVTAETQYF.